The clone carrying this TCR beta chain has just a few counts. As yet, its antigen is unknown. It was RNA transcripts that yielded the amplified TCR beta CDR3 regions. HTBI primers drove first-round RT-PCR of the TCR CDR3. TCRdb re-called the multiplex PCR reads with MiXCR, one entry per CDR3 protein. This repertoire shows about 640,000 distinct CDR3 sequences, 20% to 25% found once; its top ten account for approximately 30%. Looked up from germline, CDR1 is SSHAT and CDR2 is FNYEAQ (reference sequence). The CDR3 consists of 11 residues. This entry belongs to a study of T cells in Graves' hyperthyroidism and ophthalmopathy. The study, taken as a whole, reports: Among clonotypes expanded in thyroid above 0.001, most were also found in blood. Ophthalmopathy prediction by the model preceded onset by a median approximately six months.

The chain recombines TRBV7-7 with TRBJ2-1; D is uncertain. Sequenced: blood. The receptor was isolated from a man younger than 45 with Graves' ophthalmopathy. CDR3 sequence (DNA): TGTGCTATTCAAGCGTTTAATGAGCAGTTCTTC. Encoded protein: CAIQAFNEQFF.